A selection of T cell receptor beta chains follows, all from one sample in a study of CD8 T cells in Susac syndrome. TCRdb processed the immunoSEQ multiplex PCR reads anew with MiXCR; each CDR3 protein has one entry. Of fewer than 350,000 distinct CDR3 sequences in the sample, about 92% were seen once. The sequenced material came from CD4+ T cells from PBMCs. The receptors come from a human donor with multiple sclerosis. CDR3s include the opening cysteine and the closing phenylalanine or tryptophan. D genes are given only for firm matches. The size field is filled for only some rows; it gives once, few, many or a size class.

d_gene	j_gene	v_gene	abundance	CDR3aa	CDR3nt
-	TRBJ1-5	TRBV29-1	-	CSVASRINQPQHF	TGCAGCGTTGCTTCACGGATCAATCAGCCCCAGCATTTT
-	TRBJ2-7	TRBV3-1	-	CASSQVQYEQYF	TGTGCCAGCAGCCAAGTACAGTACGAGCAGTACTTC
TRBD1	TRBJ2-7	TRBV5-6	once	CASSFDRGSYEQYF	TGTGCCAGCAGCTTCGACAGGGGTAGCTACGAGCAGTACTTC
-	TRBJ2-7	TRBV11-2	-	CASILTRGRASEQYF	TGTGCCAGCATCCTTACGCGGGGGCGCGCGTCCGAGCAGTACTTC
TRBD1	TRBJ1-1	TRBV30	-	CAWSVETGTTEAFF	TGTGCCTGGAGTGTAGAGACAGGGACCACTGAAGCTTTCTTT
-	TRBJ1-3	TRBV18	-	CASSPIEGKLSSGNTIYF	TGTGCCAGCTCACCGATAGAGGGCAAGTTGAGCTCTGGAAACACCATATATTTT
-	TRBJ1-1	TRBV3-1	-	CASSLARFDTEAFF	TGTGCCAGCAGCCTAGCCCGGTTCGACACTGAAGCTTTCTTT
-	TRBJ1-4	TRBV5-6	-	CASSLYSWYEKLFF	TGTGCCAGCAGCTTGTACAGCTGGTATGAAAAACTGTTTTTT
TRBD1	TRBJ1-1	TRBV29-1	-	CSVRLTGDTEAFF	TGCAGCGTTCGACTAACAGGGGACACTGAAGCTTTCTTT
-	TRBJ2-4	TRBV20-1	-	CSGTPERLLAKNIQYF	TGCAGCGGGACACCGGAGCGCTTACTAGCCAAAAACATTCAGTACTTC
TRBD1	TRBJ1-5	TRBV5-6	-	CASSARGKRNQPQHF	TGTGCCAGCAGCGCCAGGGGGAAGCGCAATCAGCCCCAGCATTTT
-	TRBJ1-6	TRBV3-1	-	CASSPTPGPTTHYVHF	TGTGCCAGCAGCCCCACGCCCGGGCCCACTACTCACTACGTCCACTTT
-	TRBJ2-7	TRBV5-6	-	CASSAMGYEQYF	TGTGCCAGCAGCGCCATGGGGTACGAGCAGTACTTC
-	TRBJ1-6	TRBV30	-	CAWRRQANSPLHF	TGTGCCTGGAGACGGCAGGCTAATTCACCCCTCCACTTT
-	TRBJ1-1	TRBV6-2/TRBV6-3	-	CASNQGTEAFF	TGTGCCAGCAACCAGGGGACTGAAGCTTTCTTT
-	TRBJ1-1	TRBV2	-	CASLRARGNTEAFF	TGTGCCTCCCTCCGGGCCCGGGGGAACACTGAAGCTTTCTTT
-	TRBJ2-7	TRBV6-2/TRBV6-3	-	CASSRRLTSRSSYEQYF	TGTGCCAGCAGTCGTCGTCTCACTAGCCGGAGCTCCTACGAGCAGTACTTC
-	TRBJ2-5	TRBV29-1	-	CSVGGEETQYF	TGCAGCGTTGGTGGGGAAGAGACCCAGTACTTC
-	TRBJ2-3	TRBV6-5	once	CASSYSNRLTDTQYF	TGTGCCAGCAGTTACTCGAACCGCCTCACAGATACGCAGTATTTT
-	TRBJ1-1	TRBV12-3/TRBV12-4	once	CASSRTFGAFF	TGTGCCAGCAGCCGAACATTTGGAGCTTTCTTT
-	TRBJ2-7	TRBV19	-	CASSLLHSYEQYF	TGTGCCAGTAGCCTGCTTCATTCCTACGAGCAGTACTTC
TRBD1	TRBJ1-2	TRBV29-1	-	CSVEDAWTGGNGYTF	TGCAGCGTTGAAGATGCTTGGACAGGGGGAAATGGCTACACCTTC
-	TRBJ1-1	TRBV27	-	CASSFPEGEAFF	TGTGCCAGCAGTTTCCCAGAGGGGGAAGCTTTCTTT
TRBD2	TRBJ2-7	TRBV30	-	CAWSGQLAGGREQYF	TGTGCCTGGAGTGGCCAATTAGCGGGGGGGCGTGAGCAGTACTTC
-	TRBJ2-2	TRBV7-2	-	CASKRRQYPLNTGELFF	TGTGCCAGCAAGAGGAGGCAGTACCCCTTGAACACCGGGGAGCTGTTTTTT
TRBD2	TRBJ2-3	TRBV5-1	-	CASSKTSGGAGRTDTQYF	TGCGCCAGCAGCAAGACTAGCGGGGGGGCCGGCCGGACAGATACGCAGTATTTT
-	TRBJ2-7	TRBV6-1	-	CATGWGPDYEQYF	TGTGCCACAGGATGGGGGCCTGACTACGAGCAGTACTTC
-	TRBJ2-7	TRBV18	-	CASSPGTPSGASSYEQYF	TGTGCCAGCTCACCAGGGACCCCCTCGGGGGCGAGCTCCTACGAGCAGTACTTC
-	TRBJ1-5	TRBV2	-	CASSKQGNSNQPQHF	TGTGCCAGCAGTAAGCAGGGGAATAGCAATCAGCCCCAGCATTTT
-	TRBJ2-1	TRBV29-1	-	CSVSGFTEQFF	TGCAGCGTTTCAGGGTTTACTGAGCAGTTCTTC
-	TRBJ2-1	TRBV5-4	-	CASSWGGNEQFF	TGTGCCAGCAGCTGGGGTGGGAATGAGCAGTTCTTC
TRBD2	TRBJ2-6	TRBV2	-	CASSRLAGGANVLTF	TGTGCCAGCAGCAGACTAGCGGGCGGGGCCAACGTCCTGACTTTC
-	TRBJ2-3	TRBV6-2/TRBV6-3	-	CASIAQGSADTQYF	TGTGCCAGCATCGCGCAGGGCAGCGCAGATACGCAGTATTTT
TRBD1	TRBJ1-1	TRBV20-1	once	CSARDSAGQRLEAFF	TGCAGTGCTAGAGATAGTGCGGGACAGCGCCTGGAAGCTTTCTTT
TRBD1	TRBJ1-2	TRBV29-1	-	CSVGSPGQGSGYTF	TGCAGCGTTGGCTCCCCGGGACAGGGTTCTGGCTACACCTTC
-	TRBJ2-5	TRBV6-2/TRBV6-3	-	CASHSLQETQYF	TGTGCCAGCCACAGCCTCCAAGAGACCCAGTACTTC
TRBD2	TRBJ2-7	TRBV19	-	CASSSLAGTSYEQYF	TGTGCCAGTAGTTCACTAGCGGGGACTTCCTACGAGCAGTACTTC
TRBD2	TRBJ2-1	TRBV6-5	-	CASSYLGSGKGEQFF	TGTGCCAGCAGTTATCTTGGTAGCGGGAAGGGTGAGCAGTTCTTC
-	TRBJ1-6	TRBV7-9	-	CASSPRLDSPLHF	TGTGCCAGCAGCCCACGCCTAGATTCACCCCTCCACTTT
TRBD1	TRBJ2-7	TRBV5-1	-	CASSERTGQKQYF	TGCGCCAGCAGCGAGAGGACAGGTCAAAAGCAGTACTTC
TRBD1	TRBJ2-7	TRBV5-1	-	CASSFTGTGDLEQYF	TGCGCCAGCAGCTTTACCGGGACAGGGGATCTCGAGCAGTACTTC
-	TRBJ2-2	TRBV3-1	-	CASSQGADTGELFF	TGTGCCAGCAGCCAGGGGGCTGACACCGGGGAGCTGTTTTTT
TRBD2	TRBJ2-1	TRBV14	-	CASSSTSGRALEQFF	TGTGCCAGCAGCTCAACTAGCGGGAGGGCCCTGGAGCAGTTCTTC
-	TRBJ1-1	TRBV5-6	-	CASSYRLKAARTEAFF	TGTGCCAGCAGTTACCGTCTAAAGGCGGCGCGGACTGAAGCTTTCTTT
-	TRBJ2-5	TRBV7-2	-	CASSPVWGSETQYF	TGTGCCAGCAGCCCCGTGTGGGGGTCGGAGACCCAGTACTTC
TRBD1	TRBJ1-2	TRBV12-3/TRBV12-4	once	CASSRDRGRGYTF	TGTGCCAGCAGTCGAGACAGGGGGCGAGGCTACACCTTC
-	TRBJ1-1	TRBV30	once	CAWSVGGVNTEAFF	TGTGCCTGGAGTGTTGGCGGAGTGAACACTGAAGCTTTCTTT
-	TRBJ2-2	TRBV9	-	CASSVEGSGVTGELFF	TGTGCCAGCAGCGTAGAGGGATCAGGGGTAACCGGGGAGCTGTTTTTT
TRBD2	TRBJ2-7	TRBV29-1	-	CSVGNLAGVEQYF	TGCAGCGTTGGTAACCTAGCGGGAGTCGAGCAGTACTTC
TRBD1	TRBJ1-6	TRBV7-9	-	CASSLRDREASPLHF	TGTGCCAGCAGCTTACGGGACAGAGAGGCCTCACCCCTCCACTTT
-	TRBJ1-6	TRBV5-4	-	CASSLGGDSNSPLHF	TGTGCCAGCAGCTTGGGCGGGGATAGTAATTCACCCCTCCACTTT
-	TRBJ2-7	TRBV7-9	-	CASSLAAIYEQYF	TGTGCCAGCAGCTTAGCAGCGATCTACGAGCAGTACTTC
-	TRBJ2-1	TRBV6-1	-	CASSGGNGYNEQFF	TGTGCCAGCAGTGGGGGTAACGGCTACAATGAGCAGTTCTTC